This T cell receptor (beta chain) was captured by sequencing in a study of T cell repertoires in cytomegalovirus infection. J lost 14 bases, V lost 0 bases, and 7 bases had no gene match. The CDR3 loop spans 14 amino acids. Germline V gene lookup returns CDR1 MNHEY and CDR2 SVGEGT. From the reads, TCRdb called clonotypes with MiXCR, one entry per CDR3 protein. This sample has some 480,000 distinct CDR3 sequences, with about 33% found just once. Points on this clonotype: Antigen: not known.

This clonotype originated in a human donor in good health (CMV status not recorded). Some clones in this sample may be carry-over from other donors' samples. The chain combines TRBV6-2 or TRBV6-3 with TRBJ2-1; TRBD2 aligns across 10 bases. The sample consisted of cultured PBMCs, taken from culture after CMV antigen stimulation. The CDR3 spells CASSYSLAGEQKFF. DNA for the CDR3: TGTGCCAGCAGTTACTCCCTAGCGGGAGAACAGAAGTTCTTC.